This TCR beta chain emerged from a study of T cells in Graves' hyperthyroidism and ophthalmopathy. Study details: Peripheral blood was taken when the disease was first diagnosed, before any treatment began.

TCR beta CDR3 regions were amplified from RNA. Primed by the HTBI set, a first-round RT-PCR was run on the TCR CDR3. TCRdb processed the multiplex PCR reads anew with MiXCR; each CDR3 protein has one entry. Altogether a few hundred thousand distinct CDR3 sequences are present, approximately 17% being singletons, with the ten largest covering around 17%. This clonotype came up many times. Trimming took off 0 bases at V and 4 bases at J, with 12 bases between the two ends. The germline gives CDR1 MGHRA, CDR2 YSYEKL. The CDR3 extends over 15 amino acids. This receptor was obtained from a woman aged 18-30 years with Graves' ophthalmopathy. The genes are TRBV4-1 and TRBJ1-2; tentatively, D is TRBD1 (5 bases). The source material was blood. Written as DNA, the CDR3 is TGCGCCAGCAGCCAAGAAAAAGGGGAGTTCTATGGCTACACCTTC. This sequence encodes CASSQEKGEFYGYTF.